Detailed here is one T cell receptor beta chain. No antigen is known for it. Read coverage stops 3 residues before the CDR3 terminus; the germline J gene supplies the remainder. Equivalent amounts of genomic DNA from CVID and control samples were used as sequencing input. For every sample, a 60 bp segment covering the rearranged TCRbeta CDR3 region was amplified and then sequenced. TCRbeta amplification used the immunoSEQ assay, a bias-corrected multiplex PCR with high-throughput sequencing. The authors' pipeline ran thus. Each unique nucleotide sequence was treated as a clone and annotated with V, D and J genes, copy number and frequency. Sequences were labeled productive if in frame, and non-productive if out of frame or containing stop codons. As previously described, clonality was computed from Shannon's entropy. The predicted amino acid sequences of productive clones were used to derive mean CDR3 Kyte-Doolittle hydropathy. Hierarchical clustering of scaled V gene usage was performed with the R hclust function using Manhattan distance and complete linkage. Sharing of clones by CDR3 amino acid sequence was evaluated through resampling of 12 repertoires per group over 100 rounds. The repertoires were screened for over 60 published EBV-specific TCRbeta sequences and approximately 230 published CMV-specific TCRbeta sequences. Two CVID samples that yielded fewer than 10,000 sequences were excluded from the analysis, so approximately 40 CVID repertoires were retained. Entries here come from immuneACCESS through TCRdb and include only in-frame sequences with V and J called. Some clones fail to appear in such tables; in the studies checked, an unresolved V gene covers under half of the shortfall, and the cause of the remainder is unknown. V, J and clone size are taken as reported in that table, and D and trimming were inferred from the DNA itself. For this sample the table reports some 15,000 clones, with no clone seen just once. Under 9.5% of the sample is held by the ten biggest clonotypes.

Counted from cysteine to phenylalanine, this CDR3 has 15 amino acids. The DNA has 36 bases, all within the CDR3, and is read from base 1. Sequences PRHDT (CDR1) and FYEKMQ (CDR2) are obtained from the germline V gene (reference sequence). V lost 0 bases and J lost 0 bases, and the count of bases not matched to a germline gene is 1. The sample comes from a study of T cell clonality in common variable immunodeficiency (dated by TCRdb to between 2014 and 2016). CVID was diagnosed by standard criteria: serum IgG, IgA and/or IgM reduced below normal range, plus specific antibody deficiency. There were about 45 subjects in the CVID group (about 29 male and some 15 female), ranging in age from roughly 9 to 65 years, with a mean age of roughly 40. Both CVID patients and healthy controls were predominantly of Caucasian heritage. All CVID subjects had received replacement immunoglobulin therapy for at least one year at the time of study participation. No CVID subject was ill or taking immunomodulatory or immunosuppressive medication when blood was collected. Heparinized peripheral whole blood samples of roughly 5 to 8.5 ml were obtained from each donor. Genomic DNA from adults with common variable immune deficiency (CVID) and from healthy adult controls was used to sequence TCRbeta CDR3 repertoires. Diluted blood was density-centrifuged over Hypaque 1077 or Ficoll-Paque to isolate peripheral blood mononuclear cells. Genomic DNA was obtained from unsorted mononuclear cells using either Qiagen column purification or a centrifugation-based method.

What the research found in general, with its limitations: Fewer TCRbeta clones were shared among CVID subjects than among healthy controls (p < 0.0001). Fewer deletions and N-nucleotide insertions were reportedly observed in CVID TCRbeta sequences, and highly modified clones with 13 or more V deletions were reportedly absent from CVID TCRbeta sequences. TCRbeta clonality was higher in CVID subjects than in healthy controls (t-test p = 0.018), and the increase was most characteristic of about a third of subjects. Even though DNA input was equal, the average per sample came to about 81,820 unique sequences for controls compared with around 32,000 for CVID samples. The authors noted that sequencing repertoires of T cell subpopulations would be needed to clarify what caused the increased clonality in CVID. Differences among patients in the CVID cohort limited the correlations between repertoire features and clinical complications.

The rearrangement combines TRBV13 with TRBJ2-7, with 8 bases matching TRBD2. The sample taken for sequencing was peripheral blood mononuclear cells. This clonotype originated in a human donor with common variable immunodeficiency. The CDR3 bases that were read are TGTGCCAGCAGCTTAGGCAGCGGGGGCTCCTACGAG. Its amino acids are CASSLGSGGSYE. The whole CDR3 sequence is CASSLGSGGSYEQYF.